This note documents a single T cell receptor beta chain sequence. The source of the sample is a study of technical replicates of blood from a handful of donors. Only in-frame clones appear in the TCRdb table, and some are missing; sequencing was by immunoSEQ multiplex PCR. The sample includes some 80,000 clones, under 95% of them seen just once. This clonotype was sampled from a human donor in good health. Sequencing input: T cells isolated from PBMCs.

The CDR3 loop reads CASSLARGDTQYF. CDR3 nucleotide sequence: TGCGCCAGCAGCTTGGCCCGCGGGGATACGCAGTATTTT. The V and J genes are TRBV5-1 and TRBJ2-3; D might be TRBD2 (5 bases). CDR3 length: 13 residues. Germline loops: CDR1 SGHRS, CDR2 YFSETQ. With 0 bases removed from V and 6 bases from J, the gap between germline ends came to 8 bases.